The clone carrying this T cell receptor (beta chain) was counted many times. Its specificity is unknown. These data are taken from a study of T-cell memory formation after mild COVID-19. Across the whole study: TCR clusters showed largely donor specificity.

Whole-study findings and limits: CD4+ clones that contracted lay mainly in CM and EM; CD8+ ones lay in EMRA. Pre-infection memory harbored some responding clones, suggesting cross-reactive memory joined.

TCRdb re-called the 5' RACE reads through MiXCR, storing one row per CDR3 protein. The sample records 400,000 to 500,000 distinct CDR3 sequences, about 20% being singletons. This CDR3 region has 12 residues. V was cut by 5 bases and J by 5 bases, with 9 bases left in between. The chain is built from TRBV12-3 or TRBV12-4 and TRBJ2-5, with a tentative D call TRBD2 (5 bases). The TCR sequence derives from a man in his late teens or twenties who had mild COVID-19 (a few samples of this study predate the infection). Cell type and time point are not known. Specimen: PBMCs or a T cell subset sorted from them (not recorded which). CDR3 in amino acids: CASSRGYETQYF. Written as DNA, the CDR3 is TGTGCCAGCAGTCGGGGATACGAGACCCAGTACTTC.